Listed below are T cell receptor beta chains from one sample, sequenced in a study of blood T cell repertoires in COVID-19. Profiling relied on immunoSEQ multiplex PCR, and the TCRdb table lists in-frame clones only, not all of them. Of around 220,000 clones listed, 75% to 90% are singletons. Source material: peripheral blood. Source of these receptors: a human donor in a cohort sampled during active COVID-19. CDR3s include the opening cysteine and the closing phenylalanine or tryptophan. A D gene is named only where the DNA matches it firmly. Size values are once, few and many counts, or a class for expanded clones, and some rows have none.

J,D,V,size,length,DNA,CDR3
TRBJ2-7,TRBD1,TRBV5-4,-,15,TGTGCCAGCAGCTTGCTCCGGGACAGGCGCAACGAGCAGTACTTC,CASSLLRDRRNEQYF
TRBJ2-1,TRBD2,TRBV11-2,few,17,TGTGCCAGCAGCCAAACCCAACTAGCGGCTATGGACAATGAGCAGTTCTTC,CASSQTQLAAMDNEQFF
TRBJ2-7,-,TRBV21-1,once,17,TGTGCCAGCAGCAAAAGCCCAATTGTGGGAGGGCCTTGCGAGCAGTACTTC,CASSKSPIVGGPCEQYF
TRBJ2-2,-,TRBV20-1,-,15,TGCAGTGCTAGTCCGGGTCGGACGAACACCGGGGAGCTGTTTTTT,CSASPGRTNTGELFF
TRBJ2-1,-,TRBV21-1,-,16,TGTGCCAGCAGCCTTTTTTCAGGGGTCGTCTACAATGAGCAGTTCTTC,CASSLFSGVVYNEQFF
TRBJ2-1,-,TRBV7-2,-,12,TGTGCCAGCAGCCAGACTAGGAATGAGCAGTTCTTC,CASSQTRNEQFF
TRBJ1-1,-,TRBV3-1/TRBV3-2,-,14,TGTGCCAGCAGCCAAGGAACAGGGAGAACTGAAGCTTTCTTT,CASSQGTGRTEAFF
TRBJ2-5,TRBD2,TRBV19,once,15,TGTGCCAGTAGTCCTATTGGACTAGCGTGGGAGACCCAGTACTTC,CASSPIGLAWETQYF
TRBJ1-5,TRBD1,TRBV4-2,-,16,TGTGCCAGCAGCCACCACTTAGACAGGGCGAATCAGCCCCAGCATTTT,CASSHHLDRANQPQHF
TRBJ1-2,TRBD1,TRBV19,-,14,TGTGCCAGTAGTCCAGGGACAGGGGACTATGGCTACACCTTC,CASSPGTGDYGYTF
TRBJ1-1,-,TRBV6-2/TRBV6-3,few,16,TGTGCCAGCAGTTACTCGGAGGAAGAAATGAACACTGAAGCTTTCTTT,CASSYSEEEMNTEAFF
TRBJ2-1,-,TRBV5-5,few,12,TGTGCCAGCAGTCTCAGGGAACATGAGCAGTTCTTC,CASSLREHEQFF
TRBJ2-7,TRBD1,TRBV7-2,once,13,TGTGCCAGCAGTTTAGGGGGCTTAGGCGAGCAGTACTTC,CASSLGGLGEQYF
TRBJ1-2,-,TRBV28,few,14,TGTGCCAGCAGTTCTCACAACAGCCCCGATGGCTACACCTTC,CASSSHNSPDGYTF
TRBJ1-4,-,TRBV19,-,14,TGTGCCAGTAGTATAGGGGCGCAGGGTGAAAAACTGTTTTTT,CASSIGAQGEKLFF
TRBJ2-1,TRBD2,TRBV20-1,once,14,TGCAGTGCTAGTTGGAGCGGGACTTACAATGAGCAGTTCTTC,CSASWSGTYNEQFF
TRBJ2-7,-,TRBV27,-,16,TGTGCCAGCAGTTTATCGATGGGGCCGCTCTCCTACGAGCAGTACTTC,CASSLSMGPLSYEQYF
TRBJ1-2,-,TRBV28,-,14,TGTGCCAGCACCCTAGGAGCGGTTAACTATGGCTACACCTTC,CASTLGAVNYGYTF
TRBJ2-2,-,TRBV30,-,15,TGTGCCTGGAGTGTAGGAGTCCTGAACACCGGGGAGCTGTTTTTT,CAWSVGVLNTGELFF
TRBJ2-7,-,TRBV21-1,-,16,TGTGCCAGCAGCAAAGGGCAGGACAGGGCAGGTTCCGAGCAGTACTTC,CASSKGQDRAGSEQYF
TRBJ2-5,TRBD2,TRBV4-1,many,14,TGCGCCAGCAGCCTAACCGGGGGGAGCGAGACCCAGTACTTC,CASSLTGGSETQYF
TRBJ2-7,TRBD1,TRBV3-1/TRBV3-2,-,15,TGTGCCAGCAGCCGCTTCGGGACAGGTGCCTACGAGCAGTACTTC,CASSRFGTGAYEQYF
TRBJ2-7,-,TRBV7-9,-,15,TGTGCCAGCAGCGATAAGGGACCCGGGGGCTACGAGCAGTACTTC,CASSDKGPGGYEQYF
TRBJ1-4,-,TRBV18,-,12,TGTGCCAGCTCACCCGAGAATGAAAAACTGTTTTTT,CASSPENEKLFF
TRBJ2-1,-,TRBV6-5,-,13,TGTGCCAGCAGTTATGGCAGATACAATGAGCAGTTCTTC,CASSYGRYNEQFF
TRBJ1-2,-,TRBV20-1,few,13,TGCAGTGCTAGTACCAGGTCTAACTATGGCTACACCTTC,CSASTRSNYGYTF
TRBJ2-7,-,TRBV19,once,13,TGTGCCAGTAGTTTCGAGCTGACCTACGAGCAGTACTTC,CASSFELTYEQYF
TRBJ1-2,-,TRBV28,-,12,TGTGCCAGCAGTTTACAGGGGTATGGCTACACCTTC,CASSLQGYGYTF
TRBJ2-7,TRBD2,TRBV4-3,-,15,TGCGCCAGCAGCCAAGATCCAGCGGGAGGGTACGAGCAGTACTTC,CASSQDPAGGYEQYF
TRBJ2-1,-,TRBV21-1,-,15,TGTGCCAGCAGCAAAAAAAACAGGGGAAACAATGAGCAGTTCTTC,CASSKKNRGNNEQFF
TRBJ1-2,TRBD1,TRBV9,few,13,TGTGCCAGCAGCGCCGGACAGGGGGTTGGCTACACCTTC,CASSAGQGVGYTF
TRBJ1-4,TRBD1,TRBV18,-,15,TGTGCCAGCTCACCACCGGGACAGGGGGGAGAAAAACTGTTTTTT,CASSPPGQGGEKLFF
TRBJ1-4,TRBD1,TRBV7-9,-,15,TGTGCCAGCAGTTACACCGGGACAGGGGGTGAAAAACTGTTTTTT,CASSYTGTGGEKLFF
TRBJ2-5,TRBD2,TRBV9,-,15,TGTGCCAGCAGCAGTAGCGGGGGCGGGATGGAGACCCAGTACTTC,CASSSSGGGMETQYF
TRBJ2-5,TRBD2,TRBV14,-,16,TGTGCCAGCAGCCGGAATCTAGCGGGAGCCACGGAGACCCAGTACTTC,CASSRNLAGATETQYF
TRBJ2-7,-,TRBV27,-,14,TGTGCCAGCAGACGCGCGGGGGCGGTCGACGAGCAGTACTTC,CASRRAGAVDEQYF
TRBJ1-5,TRBD1,TRBV6-2/TRBV6-3,-,17,TGTGCCAGCAGTTACTCAGTTTTGGGACAGGGTAATCAGCCCCAGCATTTT,CASSYSVLGQGNQPQHF
TRBJ2-6,-,TRBV24-1,once,14,TGTGCCACTCCAGACAGCCCCGGGGCCAACGTCCTGACTTTC,CATPDSPGANVLTF
TRBJ1-1,-,TRBV18,-,14,TGTGCCAGCTCACCAAAACAGGGCAACACTGAAGCTTTCTTT,CASSPKQGNTEAFF
TRBJ1-1,TRBD1,TRBV5-6,few,18,TGTGCCAGCAGCTCGATCCCGGGACAGCAAAGAATGAACACTGAAGCTTTCTTT,CASSSIPGQQRMNTEAFF
TRBJ2-7,TRBD2,TRBV4-2,-,16,TGTGCCAGCAGCCAAACGACTAGCGGGAGCTCCTACGAGCAGTACTTC,CASSQTTSGSSYEQYF
TRBJ2-1,TRBD1,TRBV6-6,few,14,TGTGCCAGCATCGGGACAGACCCCTACAATGAGCAGTTCTTC,CASIGTDPYNEQFF
TRBJ2-3,-,TRBV7-9,-,15,TGTGCCAGCAGCTTAGCAACAGGGATTCGAGATACGCAGTATTTT,CASSLATGIRDTQYF
TRBJ2-7,-,TRBV12-3/TRBV12-4,-,12,TGTGCCAGCAGTTTTGGTGAGAACGAGCAGTACTTC,CASSFGENEQYF
TRBJ2-7,-,TRBV12-3/TRBV12-4,-,12,TGTGCCAGCAGTTTGAGTCTCTACGAGCAGTACTTC,CASSLSLYEQYF
TRBJ1-4,TRBD1,TRBV15,few,16,TGTGCCACCAGCAGCAAGACCGGGACAGGGGGTGAAAAACTGTTTTTT,CATSSKTGTGGEKLFF
TRBJ1-6,TRBD1,TRBV4-1,-,16,TGCGCCAGCAGCCAAGGAACAGGGGGCTATAATTCACCCCTCCACTTT,CASSQGTGGYNSPLHF
TRBJ1-2,-,TRBV30,few,15,TGTGCCTGGAGTGTACAGACAGCATCGAACTATGGCTACACCTTC,CAWSVQTASNYGYTF
TRBJ2-1,TRBD2,TRBV4-2,-,16,TGTGCCAGCAGCCAAGAGGATAGCGGGATCTACAATGAGCAGTTCTTC,CASSQEDSGIYNEQFF
TRBJ1-1,-,TRBV18,-,14,TGTGCCAGCTCACCAGGGGGGGAGAACACTGAAGCTTTCTTT,CASSPGGENTEAFF
TRBJ1-2,-,TRBV7-3,-,13,TGTGCCAGCAGCCAACCTGGAGGATATGGCTACACCTTC,CASSQPGGYGYTF